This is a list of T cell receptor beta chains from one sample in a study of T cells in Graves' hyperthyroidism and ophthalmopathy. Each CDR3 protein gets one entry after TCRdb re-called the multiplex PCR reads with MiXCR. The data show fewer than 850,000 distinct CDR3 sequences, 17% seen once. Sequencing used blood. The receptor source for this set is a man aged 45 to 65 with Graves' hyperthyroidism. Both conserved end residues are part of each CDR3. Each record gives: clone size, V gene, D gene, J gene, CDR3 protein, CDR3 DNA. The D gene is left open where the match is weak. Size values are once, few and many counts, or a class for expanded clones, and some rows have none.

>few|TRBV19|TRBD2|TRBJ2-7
CASSIGGRATEQYF
TGTGCCAGTAGTATCGGCGGGAGGGCCACCGAGCAGTACTTC
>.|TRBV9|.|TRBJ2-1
CASSVTGANEQFF
TGTGCCAGCAGCGTAACCGGGGCCAATGAGCAGTTCTTC
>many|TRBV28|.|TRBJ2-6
CASSPDSSGANVLTF
TGTGCCAGCAGTCCGGACAGCTCTGGGGCCAACGTCCTGACTTTC
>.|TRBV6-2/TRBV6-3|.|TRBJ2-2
CASSPRHGRPGELFF
TGTGCCAGCAGTCCTCGACATGGGCGTCCCGGGGAGCTGTTTTTT
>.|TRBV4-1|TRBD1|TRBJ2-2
CASSQDLQGANTGELFF
TGCGCCAGCAGCCAAGATCTGCAGGGGGCCAACACCGGGGAGCTGTTTTTT
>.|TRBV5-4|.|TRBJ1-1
CASSLMRQGNIEAFF
TGTGCCAGCAGCTTGATGAGGCAGGGGAATATTGAAGCTTTCTTT
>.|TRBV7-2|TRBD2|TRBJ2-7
CANRTSGGSSYEQYF
TGTGCCAACAGGACGAGCGGGGGGAGCTCCTACGAGCAGTACTTC
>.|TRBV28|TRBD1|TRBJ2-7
CASRRLTGDYEQYF
TGTGCCAGCAGACGATTGACAGGGGACTACGAGCAGTACTTC
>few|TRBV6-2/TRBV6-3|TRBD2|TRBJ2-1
CASRRAGARNEQFF
TGTGCCAGCCGGAGGGCGGGAGCGCGGAATGAGCAGTTCTTC
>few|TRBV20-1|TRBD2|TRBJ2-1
CSARDSGRALNEQFF
TGCAGTGCTAGAGATAGCGGGAGGGCCCTAAATGAGCAGTTCTTC
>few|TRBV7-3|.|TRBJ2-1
CASSSGPSSHNEQFF
TGTGCCAGCAGCTCCGGCCCAAGCTCCCACAATGAGCAGTTCTTC
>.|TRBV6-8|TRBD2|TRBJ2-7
CASSYGWRERYEQYF
TGTGCCAGCAGTTACGGTTGGCGGGAGAGGTACGAGCAGTACTTC
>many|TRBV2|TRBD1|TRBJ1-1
CASWSGQGVRDTEAFF
TGTGCCAGCTGGTCGGGACAGGGGGTGAGGGACACTGAAGCTTTCTTT
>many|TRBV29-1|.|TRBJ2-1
CSVRPKTINNEQFF
TGCAGCGTAAGACCAAAAACTATTAACAATGAGCAGTTCTTC
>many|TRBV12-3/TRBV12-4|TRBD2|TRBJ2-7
CASSLRGAKEQYF
TGTGCCAGCAGCCTGCGGGGGGCGAAAGAGCAGTACTTC
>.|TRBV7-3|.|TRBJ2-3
CASSPGGGVTDTQYF
TGTGCCAGCAGCCCTGGAGGGGGGGTAACAGATACGCAGTATTTT
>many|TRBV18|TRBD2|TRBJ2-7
CASSKGLADSYEQYF
TGTGCCAGCTCGAAGGGACTAGCGGATTCCTACGAGCAGTACTTC
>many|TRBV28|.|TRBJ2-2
CASFKSANTGELFF
TGTGCCAGCTTTAAGAGCGCGAACACCGGGGAGCTGTTTTTT
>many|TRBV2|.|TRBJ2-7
CASGWESYEQYF
TGTGCCAGCGGATGGGAATCCTACGAGCAGTACTTC
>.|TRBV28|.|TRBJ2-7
CASSFPSVEQYF
TGTGCCAGCAGTTTCCCTTCCGTCGAGCAGTACTTC
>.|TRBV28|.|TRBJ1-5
CASSSVDGTNQPQHF
TGTGCCAGCAGTTCAGTTGACGGGACCAATCAGCCCCAGCATTTT
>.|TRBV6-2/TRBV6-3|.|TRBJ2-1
CASSYRGYNEQFF
TGTGCCAGCAGTTACAGGGGCTACAATGAGCAGTTCTTC
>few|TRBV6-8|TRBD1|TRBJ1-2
CASRPDRARGGYTF
TGTGCCAGCAGACCCGACAGGGCGAGGGGTGGCTACACCTTC